This T cell receptor (beta chain) is drawn from a study of cytomegalovirus exposure and HLA in healthy donors. Study results and limitations: Among the most significant clusters, several appeared linked to common viral pathogens in a later analysis.

The CDR3 consists of 13 residues. CDR1 is SGHAT and CDR2 is FQNNGV in the germline V gene. Trimming left V 4 bases short and J 6 bases short, with 10 bases between. Details on this clone: The antigen is unknown.

Researchers ran the PCR with 60 Vbeta and 13 Jbeta primers. This table comes from immunoSEQ multiplex PCR, and its TCRdb copy is limited to in-frame clones, with some not included. Among approximately 160,000 clones listed, around two thirds were seen once. This clonotype was obtained from a man aged 50-60 years in good health and CMV-seronegative. This chain joins TRBV11-2 and TRBJ1-5; a weak D match, TRBD1 (5 bases). Sample: PBMCs. The CDR3 nucleotides read TGTGCCAGCAGCTCCGGCGGGGGTCAGCCCCAGCATTTT. This translates into CASSSGGGQPQHF.